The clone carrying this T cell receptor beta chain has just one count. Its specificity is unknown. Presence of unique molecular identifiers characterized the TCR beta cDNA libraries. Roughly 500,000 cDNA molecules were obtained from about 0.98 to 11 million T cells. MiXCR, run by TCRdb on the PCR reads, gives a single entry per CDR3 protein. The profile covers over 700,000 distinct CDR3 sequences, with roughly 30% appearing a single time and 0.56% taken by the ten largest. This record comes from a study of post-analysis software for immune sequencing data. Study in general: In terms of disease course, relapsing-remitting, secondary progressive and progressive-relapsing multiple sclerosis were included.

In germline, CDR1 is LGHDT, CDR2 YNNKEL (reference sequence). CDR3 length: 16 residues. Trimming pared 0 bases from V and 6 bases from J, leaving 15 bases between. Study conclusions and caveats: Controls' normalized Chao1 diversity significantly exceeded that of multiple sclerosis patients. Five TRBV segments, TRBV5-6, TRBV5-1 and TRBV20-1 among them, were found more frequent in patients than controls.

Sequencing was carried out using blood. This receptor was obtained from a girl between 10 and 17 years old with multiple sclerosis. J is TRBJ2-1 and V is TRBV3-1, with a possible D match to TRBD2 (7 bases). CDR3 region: CASSQDWGGGRNEQFF. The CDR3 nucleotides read TGTGCCAGCAGCCAAGATTGGGGCGGGGGCCGCAATGAGCAGTTCTTC.